These 10 T cell receptor beta chains came from one sample sequenced in a study of spatial heterogeneity in lung cancer. Noted time point: sample taken at primary tumor resection. Unsorted whole RNA of tumor, nontumor lung or frozen PBMC was sequenced. In TCRdb, the 5' RACE reads were re-called with MiXCR into one record per CDR3 protein. The repertoire holds fewer than 40,000 distinct CDR3 sequences, with approximately 7.5% as singletons. The sample here was PBMCs, taken at surgery. The receptors were gathered from a male donor with early-stage non-small cell lung cancer.

The V call is TRBV7-2, the J call TRBJ2-3, with 7 positions matching TRBD2. J gave up 0 bases and V 1 base, and 10 bases lay outside the gene matches. The CDR3 sequence is 18 residues long. Per the germline V gene, CDR1 is SGHTA and CDR2 is FQGNSA. The CDR3 loop is CASSLVWSSGTSTDTQYF. CDR3 DNA: TGTGCCAGCAGCTTAGTCTGGTCTAGCGGAACTAGCACAGATACGCAGTATTTT.

This clonotype was observed at least ten times. The chain couples TRBV12-5 to TRBJ2-3, with 9 bases identical to TRBD1. The ends lost 5 bases at V and 0 bases at J; junction bases unmatched: 3. The CDR3 is 15 amino acids. CDR1 LGHNT and CDR2 FRNRAP come from the germline V gene. The CDR3 loop is CASGNGQGSTDTQYF. As DNA, the CDR3 is TGTGCTAGTGGTAACGGACAGGGGAGCACAGATACGCAGTATTTT.

The chain uses TRBV27 and TRBJ1-5, with TRBD1 identical over 8 bases. V trimming: 2 bases; J trimming: 6 bases; junction bases outside the gene matches: 6. Germline-derived CDR1 and CDR2 are MNHEY and SMNVEV (reference sequence). The CDR3 has 15 amino acids. This chain's CDR3 is CASSLQGASFQPQHF. CDR3 nucleotide sequence: TGTGCCAGCAGTTTACAGGGGGCGAGTTTTCAGCCCCAGCATTTT.

The sample holds many counts of this clonotype. The V gene is TRBV14, the J gene TRBJ1-1, with D tentatively TRBD1 (5 bases). V gave up 5 bases and J gave up 12 bases, with 19 bases separating them. CDR1 and CDR2 (germline): SGHDN, FVKESK. The CDR3 is 13 residues long. CDR3 in DNA: TGTGCCAGCAGCGGGGTCGGGGGAGCGATAACTTTCTTT. Translating it yields CASSGVGGAITFF.

J is TRBJ2-3 and V is TRBV11-3, with 10 bases identical to TRBD2. J was trimmed by 5 bases and V by 0 bases; bases with no gene match: 8. Germline CDR1 is SGHNT and CDR2 is YENEEA. The CDR3 runs to 17 residues. The CDR3 DNA reads TGTGCCAGCAGCTTAGAGAGTAGCGGGAGGTTTCGAGATACGCAGTATTTT. Protein: CASSLESSGRFRDTQYF.

Ten or more counts support this clonotype. The chain has TRBV4-1 and TRBJ2-3; 11 bases agree with TRBD2. V gave up 1 base and J gave up 2 bases; unmatched junction bases: 5. Germline CDR1 and CDR2: MGHRA and YSYEKL. The CDR3 spans 17 residues. DNA for the CDR3: TGCGCCAGCAGCCAAGTCCTACTAGCGGGGGACACAGATACGCAGTATTTT. Translated, it gives CASSQVLLAGDTDTQYF.

The rearrangement uses TRBV6-6 and TRBJ2-7; D gene ambiguous. Germline V gene data show CDR1 as MNHNY and CDR2 as SVGAGI (reference sequence). The CDR3 consists of 12 residues. Trimming cost V 6 bases and J 7 bases, with 13 bases left between them. CDR3 in amino acids: CASRLTYGEQYF. The CDR3 DNA reads TGTGCCAGCAGGCTCACCTACGGGGAGCAGTACTTC.

In its sample, this clonotype was seen many times. The chain combines TRBV11-2 with TRBJ2-5; D remains ambiguous. The CDR3 is made up of 13 amino acids. Germline loops: CDR1 SGHAT, CDR2 FQNNGV. V dropped 5 bases and J dropped 9 bases, with 16 bases sitting between them. The CDR3 bases are TGTGCCAGCAGCCCCGACTCGTCTGGGGCCCAGTACTTC. Amino acid sequence: CASSPDSSGAQYF.

This sequence joins TRBV20-1 and TRBJ1-1, with D unclear. CDR1 is DFQATT and CDR2 is SNEGSKA in the germline V gene (reference sequence). This CDR3 spans 12 amino acids. CDR3 nucleotides: TGCAGGGCTCAACGGCAGAACACTGAAGCTTTCTTT. Translating it yields CRAQRQNTEAFF.

This clonotype came up a few times. This chain connects TRBV9 to TRBJ2-2; TRBD2 agrees at 9 bases. Germline CDR1 SGDLS, CDR2 YYNGEE. The V gene end was trimmed by 3 bases and the J gene end by 1 base; junction bases not matched to a gene: 4. This CDR3 comprises 16 residues. The CDR3 region has the DNA TGTGCCAGCAGCGCGCGGGAGGGCGAGAACACCGGGGAGCTGTTTTTT. This sequence encodes CASSAREGENTGELFF.